Shown below are 25 T cell receptor beta chains from a single sample sequenced in a study of identical twins. MiXCR was run by TCRdb on the 5' RACE reads, yielding one entry per CDR3 protein. This sample yields hundreds of thousands of distinct CDR3 sequences, of which less than 10% are seen a single time; more than 0.75% belongs to the top ten. These data were also filed under a second study, of yellow fever vaccine responses in identical twins.

The source material was PBMCs. The source of these receptors is a woman younger than 35 in good health.

This clonotype was seen repeatedly, ten times or more. This rearrangement joins TRBV7-8 to TRBJ2-1; 9 nucleotides agree with TRBD2. The V gene's germline CDR1 is SGHVS and CDR2 FQNEAQ. CDR3 size: 17 residues. J was trimmed by 2 bases and V by 1 base; bases with no gene match: 6. CDR3 sequence reads: CASSLEWGGRAYNEQFF. DNA of the CDR3: TGTGCCAGCAGCTTAGAGTGGGGCGGGAGGGCCTACAATGAGCAGTTCTTC.

The J gene is TRBJ2-1, the V gene TRBV7-9; D might be TRBD2 (5 bases). V lost 3 bases to trimming and J lost 9 bases, with 18 bases between them. This CDR3 contains 15 residues. Per germline, CDR1 SEHNR and CDR2 FQNEAQ (reference sequence). CDR3 loop: CASSFAGAGIGEQFF. CDR3 sequence (DNA): TGTGCCAGCAGCTTTGCGGGTGCAGGAATTGGTGAGCAGTTCTTC.

There are a few counts of this clonotype. The chain is built from TRBV4-3 and TRBJ2-7; 10 nucleotides align to TRBD1. The CDR3 consists of 15 residues. The V segment lost 1 base and the J segment 4 bases; nucleotides outside the gene matches: 4. CDR1 and CDR2 from the germline V gene are LGHNA and YSLEER. The CDR3 DNA is TGCGCCAGCAGCCAAGCGGGACAGGGGTTGTACGAGCAGTACTTC. As protein: CASSQAGQGLYEQYF.

This clonotype was seen only once. The chain carries TRBV7-6 and TRBJ2-5; the D gene is possibly TRBD1 (6 bases). V lost 3 bases and J 5 bases, leaving 25 bases between the germline ends. CDR1 and CDR2 (germline): SGHVS, FNYEAQ. CDR3 size: 18 residues. CDR3 sequence reads: CASSFYPPSRTASETQYF. The CDR3 coding sequence is TGTGCCAGCAGCTTTTATCCCCCCAGTCGGACAGCGTCGGAGACCCAGTACTTC. The whole variable domain, filled in from reference TRBV7-6 and TRBJ2-5, reads GAGVSQSPRYKVTKRGQDVALRCDPISGHVSLYWYRQALGQGPEFLTYFNYEAQQDKSGLPNDRFSAERPEGSISTLTIQRTEQRDSAMYRCASSFYPPSRTASETQYFGPGTRLLVL.

This clonotype was recorded many times. The chain recombines TRBV3-1 with TRBJ2-7, with D perhaps TRBD1 or TRBD2 (5 bases each). The germline V gene has CDR1 LGHDT and CDR2 YNNKEL (reference sequence). The CDR3 has 13 residues. Trimming removed 1 base at V and 4 bases at J, with 8 bases between. The CDR3: CASSQGWGYEQYF. The CDR3 DNA reads as TGTGCCAGCAGCCAAGGATGGGGGTACGAGCAGTACTTC.

V gene TRBV5-1 combines with J gene TRBJ2-1; 7 nucleotides match TRBD2. Germline V gene sequence: CDR1 SGHRS, CDR2 YFSETQ. The CDR3 is made up of 15 amino acids. V shed 2 bases and J 6 bases; nucleotides not matched to a gene: 8. The CDR3 nucleotides read TGCGCCAGCAGCTTATGGCTAGCGGACGGCAATGAGCAGTTCTTC. This codes for CASSLWLADGNEQFF.

The chain uses TRBV7-8 and TRBJ2-3; D possibly corresponds to TRBD2 (6 bases). The germline V gene encodes CDR1 SGHVS and CDR2 FQNEAQ. V lost 5 bases and J 2 bases, leaving 17 bases between the germline ends. This CDR3 comprises 16 residues. The CDR3 DNA is TGTGCCAGCAGCCCACTCCCTCGGGGGAACACAGATACGCAGTATTTT. Amino acids: CASSPLPRGNTDTQYF.

A few counts support this clonotype. This sequence joins TRBV20-1 and TRBJ2-3, with a weak D call TRBD2 (5 bases). The CDR3 extends over 14 amino acids. V gave up 6 bases and J gave up 4 bases, with 17 bases separating them. The germline gives CDR1 DFQATT, CDR2 SNEGSKA (reference sequence). The CDR3 loop is CSAPRTPASDTQYF. The CDR3 DNA is TGCAGTGCCCCAAGGACTCCGGCGTCAGATACGCAGTATTTT.

In this sample, this clonotype turned up a few times. This chain joins TRBV5-5 and TRBJ2-3; no firm D call. The V gene's germline CDR1 is SGHKS and CDR2 YYEKEE (reference sequence). Trimming shortened V by 1 base and J by 5 bases, and 8 bases separated the two germline ends. The CDR3 runs 13 residues. CDR3 loop: CASSLNLGDTQYF. DNA for the CDR3: TGTGCCAGCAGCTTGAACTTAGGAGATACGCAGTATTTT.

This clonotype occurred a few times. In DNA form, the CDR3 reads TGTGCCAGCAGCTCCCCGACAGGCCCGGGCTACGAGCAGTACTTC. This codes for CASSSPTGPGYEQYF. This rearrangement joins TRBV7-9 to TRBJ2-7, with D possibly being TRBD1 (6 bases). The CDR3 consists of 15 residues. The V and J ends lost 4 bases and 3 bases respectively, with 16 bases between them. Germline V gives CDR1 SEHNR, CDR2 FQNEAQ (reference sequence). Full variable domain (outside the CDR3, taken from reference TRBV7-9 and TRBJ2-7): DTGVSQNPRHKITKRGQNVTFRCDPISEHNRLYWYRQTLGQGPEFLTYFQNEAQLEKSRLLSDRFSAERPKGSFSTLEIQRTEQGDSAMYLCASSSPTGPGYEQYFGPGTRLTVT.

This clonotype was counted at least ten times. The rearrangement joins TRBV4-3 to TRBJ2-3, with 11 bases aligning to TRBD2. The CDR3 has 16 amino acids. V was pared by 1 base and J by 4 bases, with 4 bases of the junction left unmatched. The germline CDR1 and CDR2 sequences are LGHNA and YSLEER. CDR3 residues: CASSQVLAGVADTQYF. CDR3 bases: TGCGCCAGCAGCCAAGTACTAGCGGGAGTCGCAGATACGCAGTATTTT.

This clonotype showed up just a few times. V gene TRBV28 combines with J gene TRBJ2-3; TRBD1 matches 7 bases. V was clipped by 5 bases and J by 1 base; unmatched bases: 9. Germline V lookup: CDR1 MDHEN, CDR2 SYDVKM. The CDR3 is 16 residues long. This chain's CDR3 is CASSMTGKLGTDTQYF. The CDR3 region has the DNA TGTGCCAGCAGTATGACAGGGAAATTGGGCACAGATACGCAGTATTTT.

The gene calls are TRBV20-1 and TRBJ2-3; D gene uncertain. Germline assignment: CDR1 DFQATT and CDR2 SNEGSKA (reference sequence). The CDR3 is 13 amino acids. V was cut by 6 bases and J by 4 bases, with 14 bases left in between. The CDR3 DNA sequence: TGCAGTGCCTATGACTGGCTCGCAGATACGCAGTATTTT. It is translated as CSAYDWLADTQYF.

The rearrangement joins TRBV20-1 to TRBJ2-7; D possibly matches TRBD1 or TRBD2 (5 bases each). Trimming removed 1 base from V and 4 bases from J, with 17 bases in between. There are 15 residues in the CDR3. Germline V gives CDR1 DFQATT, CDR2 SNEGSKA (reference sequence). The CDR3 region is CSARVPGTATYEQYF. CDR3 nucleotides: TGCAGTGCTAGAGTCCCCGGGACGGCAACTTACGAGCAGTACTTC.

This clonotype was detected only a few times. The chain is built from TRBV7-3 and TRBJ2-3; TRBD2 agrees at 8 bases. The CDR3 length is 16 residues. CDR1 and CDR2 from the germline V gene are SGHTA and FQGTGA. With 1 base clipped from V and 1 base from J, the junction kept 4 bases outside the gene matches. The CDR3 DNA reads TGTGCCAGCAGCTTAATTCCAGCGGGGGGCACAGATACGCAGTATTTT. This codes for CASSLIPAGGTDTQYF.

The gene calls are TRBV7-2 and TRBJ2-7; maybe TRBD2 (5 bases). The CDR3 runs to 14 residues. Germline CDR1 is SGHTA and CDR2 is FQGNSA. V lost 8 bases, J lost 1 base, and 15 bases lay in between. The DNA for the CDR3 is TGTGCCAGCCGCCAAGCCGGCGGGTCCTACGAGCAGTACTTC. Translation: CASRQAGGSYEQYF.

This clonotype was observed a handful of times. The J gene is TRBJ2-2, the V gene TRBV4-3, with TRBD1 matching 10 bases. The trim removed 0 bases at V and 4 bases at J, leaving 5 bases unmatched. The CDR3 is 17 amino acids. Looked up from germline, CDR1 is LGHNA and CDR2 is YSLEER. This CDR3 reads CASSQDRDRGLTGELFF. CDR3 nucleotides: TGCGCCAGCAGCCAAGATAGAGACAGGGGGCTCACCGGGGAGCTGTTTTTT.

This clonotype was recorded a few times. The chain links TRBV7-2 to TRBJ2-3; D might be TRBD1 (5 bases). V lost 1 base, J lost 5 bases, and 16 bases lay in between. The CDR3 totals 16 residues. From germline, CDR1 is SGHTA and CDR2 FQGNSA. The chain's CDR3 is CASSLEGLSGRDTQYF. The CDR3, as DNA: TGTGCCAGCAGCTTAGAGGGGCTATCGGGCAGAGATACGCAGTATTTT.

This clonotype was seen ten or more times. The chain couples TRBV19 to TRBJ2-5; 8 bases agree with TRBD1. The germline V gene has CDR1 LNHDA and CDR2 SQIVND (reference sequence). CDR3 length equals 15 residues. The V gene end was trimmed by 4 bases and the J gene end by 1 base; junction bases not matched to a gene: 5. The CDR3 nucleotides read TGTGCCAGTAGTACCCCCGGACAGGGCCAAGAGACCCAGTACTTC. Translated, it gives CASSTPGQGQETQYF.

This chain connects TRBV6-4 to TRBJ2-3; 10 bases fit TRBD2. CDR1 and CDR2 from the germline V gene are MRHNA and SNTAGT. V dropped 8 bases and J dropped 2; count of bases not matched to a gene: 7. This CDR3 region has 15 residues. This chain's CDR3 is CASGSSGGATDTQYF. DNA for the CDR3: TGTGCCAGCGGGAGCAGCGGGGGGGCCACAGATACGCAGTATTTT.

The rearrangement links TRBV7-9 to TRBJ2-6; tentatively, D is TRBD1 (6 bases). Germline assignment: CDR1 SEHNR and CDR2 FQNEAQ (reference sequence). Between the trimmed V and J ends, which lost 1 base and 2 bases, there was a span of 12 bases. The CDR3 length is 17 residues. The CDR3 spells CASSLGDAGAGANVLTF. DNA of the CDR3: TGTGCCAGCAGCTTAGGTGATGCAGGGGCTGGGGCCAACGTCCTGACTTTC.

There are a few counts of this clonotype. The V call is TRBV3-1, the J call TRBJ2-7, with 9 bases lining up with TRBD1. The CDR3 is made up of 14 amino acids. V shed 1 base and J 3 bases; nucleotides not matched to a gene: 1. Looked up from germline, CDR1 is LGHDT and CDR2 is YNNKEL (reference sequence). CDR3 nucleotides: TGTGCCAGCAGCCAAGGGGGACAGGGCTACGAGCAGTACTTC. Translated: CASSQGGQGYEQYF.

This clonotype was detected many times. The rearrangement uses TRBV4-1 and TRBJ2-7; no definite D call. In germline, CDR1 is MGHRA, CDR2 YSYEKL. The CDR3 runs to 15 residues. Trimming removed 0 bases from V and 1 base from J, with 10 bases in between. The CDR3 nucleotides read TGCGCCAGCAGCCAAGACCCCCCTCCGTCCTACGAGCAGTACTTC. This translates into CASSQDPPPSYEQYF.

V and J are TRBV30 and TRBJ2-3, with 9 bases that match TRBD2. Trimming cost V 1 base and J 14 bases; bases outside gene matches: 16. The CDR3 extends over 15 amino acids. Germline assignment: CDR1 GTSNPN and CDR2 SVGIG (reference sequence). CDR3 residues: CAWSATRGGTQRGYF. Here the CDR3 DNA reads TGTGCCTGGAGTGCCACGCGGGGGGGGACCCAGAGGGGGTATTTT. Filled out from reference TRBV30 and TRBJ2-3, the complete variable domain reads SQTIHQWPATLVQPVGSPLSLECTVEGTSNPNLYWYRQAAGRGLQLLFYSVGIGQISSEVPQNLSASRPQDRQFILSSKKLLLSDSGFYLCAWSATRGGTQRGYFGPGTRLTVL.

V usage is TRBV7-9 and J usage is TRBJ2-3; weak D call: TRBD2 (5 bases). Looked up from germline, CDR1 is SEHNR and CDR2 is FQNEAQ (reference sequence). The CDR3 totals 15 residues. V lost 5 bases to trimming and J lost 3 bases, with 15 bases between them. The DNA of the CDR3 is TGTGCCAGCAGCCGCCGCGGAGCGGAAACAGATACGCAGTATTTT. Encoded protein: CASSRRGAETDTQYF. Full variable domain (outside the CDR3, taken from reference TRBV7-9 and TRBJ2-3): DTGVSQNPRHKITKRGQNVTFRCDPISEHNRLYWYRQTLGQGPEFLTYFQNEAQLEKSRLLSDRFSAERPKGSFSTLEIQRTEQGDSAMYLCASSRRGAETDTQYFGPGTRLTVL.